This TCR beta chain was found in a study of T cells after yellow fever vaccination. On the study more broadly: The authors prepared low-cell-number fractions using SMART-Seq v4 Ultra Low Input. Regarding the study as a whole: Researchers report a weaker secondary response that nonetheless peaked faster, day 5 versus 15.

The CDR3 spans 13 residues. Germline V gene data show CDR1 as LGHNA and CDR2 as YSLEER. V was trimmed by 0 bases and J by 9 bases, leaving 11 bases between them. A 5'RACE template-switching step, the method used to make TCR cDNA, added a universal primer site and UMIs. TCRdb reprocessed the 5' RACE reads with MiXCR, giving one entry per CDR3 protein. This sample yields hundreds of thousands of distinct CDR3 sequences, of which about a sixth are seen a single time; approximately 15% belongs to the top ten. This clonotype has just a few counts. The antigen is unknown. V is TRBV4-3 and J is TRBJ1-2; D remains ambiguous. The sequenced sample was PBMCs, obtained more than 4 days after the first yellow fever vaccination. This receptor was obtained from a man aged 18 to 30 who received the YFV17D yellow fever vaccine. The CDR3 sequence is CASSQENFGSYTF. In DNA, the CDR3 is TGCGCCAGCAGCCAAGAGAACTTTGGTAGCTACACCTTC.